The clone carrying this TCR beta chain was found many times. No antigen is known for it. This entry is derived from a study of read filtering for tumor transcriptome and immune sequencing. Across the study: Among patients, roughly 17 were male and more than 13 female, aged about 45 to 90 (mean about 71). IR-seq gave about 3.5 to 10.27 million TCR reads per sample; RNA-seq gave about 80 to 1,300.

Molecular barcoded adaptors covering alpha/delta and beta/gamma chains were used on roughly 400 ng RNA. In TCRdb, the reads were re-called with MiXCR into one record per CDR3 protein. The table lists tens of thousands of distinct CDR3 sequences, around 21% of them singletons. Findings and caveats of the study: IR-seq and RNA-seq agreed better without single-read clonotypes. Around 80% of IR-seq clonotypes had a single read, yet these held approximately 3.7% of reads.

Germline V gene lookup returns CDR1 MNHNY and CDR2 SVGAGI (reference sequence). V gave up 2 bases and J gave up 1 base, with 12 bases separating them. The CDR3 extends over 15 amino acids. The chain employs TRBV6-6 and TRBJ2-7, with D possibly TRBD2 on 6 matching bases. The receptor was derived from a donor at least 40 years old with multiple myeloma. The sequencing input was a population of CD138-negative cells sorted from bone marrow. The CDR3 DNA is TGTGCCAGCAGTTACACGGGGGAAAAATCCTACGAGCAGTACTTC. It translates to CASSYTGEKSYEQYF.